This T cell receptor (beta chain) was observed in a study of cytomegalovirus exposure and HLA in healthy donors. Study-level findings and limits: A link between a missense DCLRE1C variant and TCR beta V- and J-gene trimming emerged from a later analysis. Reports state that TCR beta sequences accurately predicted most subjects' HLA-A and HLA-B alleles. The records held CMV serostatus as the only immune exposure information.

The CDR3 sequence is 14 residues long. CDR1 is SGHVS, CDR2 FQNEAQ, per germline. Trimming left V 3 bases short and J 2 bases short, with 10 bases between. The table lists this clone with a count of one. Its specificity is unknown. With 60 Vbeta and 13 Jbeta primers, the PCR was carried out. Here immunoSEQ multiplex PCR was the method, and the copy in TCRdb shows in-frame clones only, minus some. In the table there are under 110,000 clones, 82% of which are singletons. This sequence joins TRBV7-8 and TRBJ1-1, with D possibly being TRBD1 (5 bases). The specimen sequenced was PBMCs. The clonotype comes from a man between 45 and 60 years old in good health and CMV-seronegative. CDR3 DNA sequence: TGTGCCAGCAGCTTGTACAGGCCTAACACTGAAGCTTTCTTT. This encodes CASSLYRPNTEAFF.